The 16 T cell receptor beta chains below all came from one sample that was sequenced in a study of T cells in Graves' hyperthyroidism and ophthalmopathy. Regions amplified from RNA transcripts were the TCR beta CDR3 regions. Researchers ran a first-round RT-PCR on the TCR CDR3 using the HTBI primer set. TCRdb itself ran the multiplex PCR reads through MiXCR, one entry per CDR3 protein. This table holds roughly 700,000 distinct CDR3 sequences, 12% to 15% found once. Material: blood. Receptor source: a woman aged 18-29 years with Graves' hyperthyroidism.

This clonotype was seen many times. The V call is TRBV4-2, the J call TRBJ2-7; TRBD2 aligns across 13 bases. The tail of the sequence fits TRBJ2-1 better, so the J call may be wrong. The germline gives CDR1 LGHNA, CDR2 YNFKEQ. This CDR3 is built from 17 residues. In nucleotides, the CDR3 is TGTGCCAGCAGCCAGGCCTGGACTAGCGGGAGCTTGTACGAGCAGTTCTTC. This gives the protein CASSQAWTSGSLYEQFF.

This clonotype has just a few counts. The chain couples TRBV27 to TRBJ1-1; D not resolved. Germline CDR1 MNHEY, CDR2 SMNVEV (reference sequence). This CDR3 is 14 amino acids long. Trimming removed 1 base at V and 1 base at J, with 7 bases between. The chain's CDR3 is CASSLYVANTEAFF. DNA for the CDR3: TGTGCCAGCAGTTTATATGTTGCGAACACTGAAGCTTTCTTT.

This clonotype came up a few times. J is TRBJ2-7 and V is TRBV7-6; perhaps TRBD2 as D (6 bases). Germline lookup yields CDR1 SGHVS and CDR2 FNYEAQ. The CDR3 has 16 residues. V was shortened by 5 bases and J by 0 bases, with 17 bases between the two germline ends. The CDR3 DNA is TGTGCCAGCAGCCCCTCGGGCGGGGCCAGCTCCTACGAGCAGTACTTC. Translating it yields CASSPSGGASSYEQYF.

The sample holds a few counts of this clonotype. Here the CDR3 omits its conserved ending phenylalanine or tryptophan, so a read error is the likely source. The rearrangement joins TRBV7-3 to TRBJ2-1; D gene uncertain. The germline V gene encodes CDR1 SGHTA and CDR2 FQGTGA. The CDR3 covers 15 residues. Trimming left V 2 bases short and J 3 bases short, with 11 bases between. The CDR3 bases are TGTGCCAGCAGCTTACGAGCAGACCTCTACAATGAGCAGTTCTCC. Protein product: CASSLRADLYNEQFS.

This clonotype came up a few times. This chain links TRBV30 with TRBJ1-5; D gene unclear. CDR3 length: 16 amino acids. CDR1 is GTSNPN and CDR2 is SVGIG in the germline V gene (reference sequence). Trimming stripped 1 base from V and 2 bases from J, with 15 bases between. CDR3 protein: CAWSARTTEGNQPQHF. The CDR3 DNA sequence: TGTGCCTGGAGTGCCAGGACGACGGAAGGCAATCAGCCCCAGCATTTT.

This clonotype was seen just once. A read error may be the cause here, since a much bigger clone is one base away. The rearrangement uses TRBV3-1 and TRBJ2-1; 7 bases agree with TRBD2. CDR1 LGHDT and CDR2 YNNKEL come from the germline V gene (reference sequence). The CDR3 is made up of 17 amino acids. The CDR3 sequence: CASSQGLRESSYNEQLF. The CDR3 DNA reads TGTGCCAGCAGCCAAGGGTTGCGGGAGAGCTCCTACAATGAGCAGCTCTTC.

At least ten counts were recorded for this clonotype. The rearrangement joins TRBV2 to TRBJ2-1; TRBD2 might be the D (6 bases). The germline V gene encodes CDR1 SNHLY and CDR2 FYNNEI. The ends were cut back, 7 bases at V and 7 bases at J, with 17 bases in the middle. The CDR3 has 14 amino acids. The CDR3 is CASTGTGAGNEQFF. As DNA, the CDR3 is TGTGCCAGCACCGGGACGGGAGCCGGGAATGAGCAGTTCTTC.

This clonotype was seen ten or more times. The gene calls are TRBV7-9 and TRBJ2-5; 7 bases are shared with TRBD1. Trimming cost V 5 bases and J 4 bases; bases outside gene matches: 7. The CDR3 is 14 amino acids. Germline CDR1 reads SEHNR; CDR2 reads FQNEAQ (reference sequence). DNA of the CDR3: TGTGCCAGCAGCCCAGGGACAGCCGGAGAGACCCAGTACTTC. As protein: CASSPGTAGETQYF.

This clonotype was observed a handful of times. The rearrangement links TRBV13 to TRBJ2-7; TRBD2 aligns across 13 bases. V lost 0 bases to trimming and J lost 4 bases; unmatched junction nucleotides: 9. Germline lookup yields CDR1 PRHDT and CDR2 FYEKMQ (reference sequence). The CDR3 is 18 residues long. This CDR3 reads CASSLGFGTSGTEYEQYF. CDR3 DNA sequence: TGTGCCAGCAGCTTAGGATTCGGGACTAGCGGGACCGAATACGAGCAGTACTTC.

The rearrangement uses TRBV7-9 and TRBJ2-5, with 9 bases matching TRBD1. The CDR3 is made up of 14 amino acids. Germline V lookup: CDR1 SEHNR, CDR2 FQNEAQ (reference sequence). V gave up 7 bases and J gave up 5 bases; unmatched junction bases: 8. The CDR3 is CASNPRGQGETQYF. Here the CDR3 DNA reads TGTGCCAGCAATCCACGAGGACAGGGGGAGACCCAGTACTTC.

This clonotype was counted only a few times. V and J are TRBV28 and TRBJ1-1; maybe TRBD1 (6 bases). The CDR3 loop spans 16 amino acids. Germline loops: CDR1 MDHEN, CDR2 SYDVKM. The ends were cut back, 7 bases at V and 4 bases at J, with 22 bases in the middle. CDR3 region: CASTFAGGQGSTEAFF. The DNA for the CDR3 is TGTGCCAGCACCTTCGCCGGGGGGCAAGGATCCACTGAAGCTTTCTTT. The full variable domain, completed using reference TRBV28 and TRBJ1-1, is DVKVTQSSRYLVKRTGEKVFLECVQDMDHENMFWYRQDPGLGLRLIYFSYDVKMKEKGDIPEGYSVSREKKERFSLILESASTNQTSMYLCASTFAGGQGSTEAFFGQGTRLTVV.

This clonotype appeared many times. CDR3 protein: CASSQTRSREQFF. The DNA of the CDR3 is TGTGCCAGCAGCCAGACTAGAAGTCGAGAGCAGTTCTTC. The gene calls are TRBV11-1 and TRBJ2-1; TRBD2 might be the D (6 bases). Trimming stripped 5 bases from V and 10 bases from J, with 15 bases between. CDR1 is SGHAT, CDR2 FQDESV, per germline (reference sequence). The CDR3 is made up of 13 amino acids.

This clonotype was seen repeatedly, ten times or more. V and J are TRBV29-1 and TRBJ2-1; 9 nucleotides align to TRBD2. Unmatched junction bases numbered 12, after V lost 8 bases and J lost 1 base. The CDR3 has 16 residues. CDR1 and CDR2 from the germline V gene are SQVTM and ANQGSEA. CDR3 amino acids: CSSSRGGGGSYNEQFF. CDR3 nucleotides: TGCAGCAGCTCGCGGGGGGGAGGGGGTTCCTACAATGAGCAGTTCTTC.

The rearrangement links TRBV19 to TRBJ1-1; TRBD1 aligns across 10 bases. The germline CDR1 and CDR2 sequences are LNHDA and SQIVND (reference sequence). The CDR3 has 13 residues. Trimming cost V 9 bases and J 4 bases; bases outside gene matches: 5. CDR3 in amino acids: CASSGTGVTEAFF. Here the CDR3 DNA reads TGTGCCAGCAGTGGGACAGGGGTCACTGAAGCTTTCTTT.

This clonotype appeared many times. This chain joins TRBV10-1 and TRBJ2-7; a possible D gene is TRBD2 (5 bases). Trimming pared 6 bases from V and 3 bases from J, leaving 12 bases between. Germline lookup yields CDR1 WNHNN and CDR2 SYGVQD (reference sequence). The CDR3 extends over 13 amino acids. In DNA, the CDR3 is TGCGCCAGCAGCCCCGGGAAGTACTACGAGCAGTACTTC. Residues: CASSPGKYYEQYF.

A remark on this clonotype: The junction departs from the called germline gene at one end, perhaps through a read error. The V and J genes are TRBV7-2 and TRBJ2-7, with 10 nucleotides matching TRBD2. The CDR3 is 16 amino acids. Per germline, CDR1 SGHTA and CDR2 FQGNSA. This chain's CDR3 is CAGSLLIAGGSYEQYF. CDR3 DNA: TGTGCCGGCAGCCTGTTGATAGCGGGAGGTAGCTACGAGCAGTACTTC.